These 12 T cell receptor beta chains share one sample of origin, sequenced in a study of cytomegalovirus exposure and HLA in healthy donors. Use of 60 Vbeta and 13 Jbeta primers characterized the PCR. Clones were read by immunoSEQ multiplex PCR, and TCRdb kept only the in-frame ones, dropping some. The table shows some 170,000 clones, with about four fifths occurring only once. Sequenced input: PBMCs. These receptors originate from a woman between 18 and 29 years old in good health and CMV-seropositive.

CDR3 DNA sequence: TGTGCCAGCAGTTTGGGGGCAATTCATTCTTCCGAGCAGTACTTC. Its translation: CASSLGAIHSSEQYF. The J gene is TRBJ2-7, the V gene TRBV27; possible D gene TRBD1, 6 bases. The germline V gene has CDR1 MNHEY and CDR2 SMNVEV (reference sequence). V was pared by 3 bases and J by 6 bases, with 18 bases between. There are 15 residues in the CDR3.

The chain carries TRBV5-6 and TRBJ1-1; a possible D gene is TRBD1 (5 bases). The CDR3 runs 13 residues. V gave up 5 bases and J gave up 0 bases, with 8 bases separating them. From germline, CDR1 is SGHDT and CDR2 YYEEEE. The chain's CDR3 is CASSRDLNTEAFF. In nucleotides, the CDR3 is TGTGCCAGCAGTCGGGACTTGAACACTGAAGCTTTCTTT.

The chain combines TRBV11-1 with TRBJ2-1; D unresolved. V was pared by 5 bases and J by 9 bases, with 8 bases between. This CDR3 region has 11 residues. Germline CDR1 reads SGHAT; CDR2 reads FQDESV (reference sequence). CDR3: CASSQISEQFF. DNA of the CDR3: TGTGCCAGCAGCCAGATATCTGAGCAGTTCTTC.

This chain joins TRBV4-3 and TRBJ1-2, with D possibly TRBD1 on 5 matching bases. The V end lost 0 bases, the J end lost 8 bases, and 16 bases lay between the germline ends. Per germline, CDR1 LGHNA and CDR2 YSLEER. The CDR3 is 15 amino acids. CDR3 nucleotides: TGCGCCAGCAGCCAAGAAGGGGAGGGTCTGCGGGGCTACACCTTC. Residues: CASSQEGEGLRGYTF.

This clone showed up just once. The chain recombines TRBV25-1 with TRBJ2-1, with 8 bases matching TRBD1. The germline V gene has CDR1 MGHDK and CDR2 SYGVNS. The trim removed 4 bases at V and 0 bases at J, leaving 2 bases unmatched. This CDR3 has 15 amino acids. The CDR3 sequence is CASSGTGSSYNEQFF. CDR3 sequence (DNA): TGTGCCAGCAGTGGGACAGGGAGCTCCTACAATGAGCAGTTCTTC.

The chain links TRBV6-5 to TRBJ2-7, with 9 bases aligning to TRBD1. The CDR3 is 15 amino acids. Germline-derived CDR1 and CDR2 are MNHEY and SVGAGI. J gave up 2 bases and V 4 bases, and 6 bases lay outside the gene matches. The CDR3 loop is CASSLLGTGTYEQYF. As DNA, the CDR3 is TGTGCCAGCAGTTTGCTTGGGACAGGGACCTACGAGCAGTACTTC.

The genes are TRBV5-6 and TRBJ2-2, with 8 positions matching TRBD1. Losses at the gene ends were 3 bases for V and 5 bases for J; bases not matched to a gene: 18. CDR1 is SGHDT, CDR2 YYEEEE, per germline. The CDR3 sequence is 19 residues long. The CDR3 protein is CASSSAGTRTGFTTGELFF. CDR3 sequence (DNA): TGTGCCAGCAGCTCGGCGGGGACTCGGACAGGGTTTACGACCGGGGAGCTGTTTTTT.

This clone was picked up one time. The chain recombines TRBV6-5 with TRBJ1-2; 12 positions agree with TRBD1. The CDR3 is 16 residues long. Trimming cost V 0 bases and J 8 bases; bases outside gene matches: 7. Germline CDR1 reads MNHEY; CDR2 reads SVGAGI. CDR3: CASSYSGTGGAEGYTF. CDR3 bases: TGTGCCAGCAGTTACTCGGGGACAGGGGGCGCGGAGGGCTACACCTTC.

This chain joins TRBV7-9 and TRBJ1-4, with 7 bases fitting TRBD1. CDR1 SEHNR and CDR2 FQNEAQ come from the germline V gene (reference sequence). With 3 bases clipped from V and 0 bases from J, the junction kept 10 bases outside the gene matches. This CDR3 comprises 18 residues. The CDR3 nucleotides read TGTGCCAGCAGCTTTGGCAAGGGCGGACAGGCAACTAATGAAAAACTGTTTTTT. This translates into CASSFGKGGQATNEKLFF.

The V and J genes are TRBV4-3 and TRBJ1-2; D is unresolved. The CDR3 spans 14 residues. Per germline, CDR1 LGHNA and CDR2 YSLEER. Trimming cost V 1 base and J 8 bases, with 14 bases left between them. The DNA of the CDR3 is TGCGCCAGCAGCCAAGGGGCGGGGATGGGGGGCTACACCTTC. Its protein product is CASSQGAGMGGYTF.

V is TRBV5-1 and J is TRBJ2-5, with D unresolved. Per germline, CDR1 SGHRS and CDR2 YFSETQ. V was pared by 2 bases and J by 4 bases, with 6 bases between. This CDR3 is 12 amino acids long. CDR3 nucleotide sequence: TGCGCCAGCAGCTTTGCGGCAGAGACCCAGTACTTC. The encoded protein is CASSFAAETQYF.

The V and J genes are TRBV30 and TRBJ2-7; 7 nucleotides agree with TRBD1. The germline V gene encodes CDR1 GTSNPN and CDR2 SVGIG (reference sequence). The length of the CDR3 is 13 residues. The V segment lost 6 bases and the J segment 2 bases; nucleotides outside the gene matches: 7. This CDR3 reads CACGDSPPYEQYF. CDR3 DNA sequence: TGTGCCTGTGGGGACAGTCCACCCTACGAGCAGTACTTC.